Listed below are T cell receptor beta chains from one sample, sequenced in a study of T cell changes during pregnancy in multiple sclerosis. Sequencing used immunoSEQ multiplex PCR; TCRdb keeps in-frame clones, though not all of them. Seen here are 100,000 to 130,000 clones, less than 95% observed once, and the top ten hold less than 0.9%. The material sequenced was peripheral blood, taken in the third trimester of pregnancy. Every receptor here comes from a female donor in good health, enrolled as a control in a pregnancy study. Both conserved end residues are part of each CDR3. Each record gives: V gene, clone size, D gene, J gene, CDR3 protein, CDR3 DNA. A D gene is named only where the DNA matches it firmly. Size values are once, few and many counts, or a class for expanded clones, and some rows have none.

>TRBV13|-|-|TRBJ1-1
CASRSSMRVGDTEAFF
TGTGCCAGCAGGTCCTCGATGAGGGTAGGTGACACTGAAGCTTTCTTT
>TRBV20-1|few|TRBD1|TRBJ1-4
CSGQGEKLFF
TGCAGTGGACAGGGGGAAAAACTGTTTTTT
>TRBV4-1|once|-|TRBJ2-5
CASSQTGQGVGETQYF
TGCGCCAGCAGCCAGACCGGGCAGGGCGTGGGAGAGACCCAGTACTTC
>TRBV4-3|-|-|TRBJ2-7
CASSQDRGDYEQYF
TGCGCCAGCAGCCAAGATCGCGGGGACTACGAGCAGTACTTC
>TRBV18|-|-|TRBJ1-3
CASSPEGSLSGNTIYF
TGTGCCAGCTCACCGGAGGGCTCCCTCTCTGGAAACACCATATATTTT
>TRBV6-5|once|-|TRBJ2-6
CAIGQLSGANVLTF
TGTGCCATTGGACAGCTCTCTGGGGCCAACGTCCTGACTTTC
>TRBV5-6|-|-|TRBJ2-5
CASSTGNQETQYF
TGTGCCAGCAGTACAGGGAATCAGGAGACCCAGTACTTC
>TRBV12-5|-|-|TRBJ1-3
CASGLWFSGQRGNTIYF
TGTGCTAGTGGTTTGTGGTTCAGCGGCCAGCGGGGAAACACCATATATTTT
>TRBV9|-|TRBD1|TRBJ2-7
CASSVLRTGNEQYF
TGTGCCAGCAGCGTACTCCGGACAGGGAACGAGCAGTACTTC
>TRBV4-1|few|TRBD1|TRBJ1-5
CASSQDPGTGGSNQPQHF
TGCGCCAGCAGCCAAGATCCAGGGACAGGGGGTAGCAATCAGCCCCAGCATTTT
>TRBV19|-|-|TRBJ1-1
CASSIIIHRDTEAFF
TGTGCCAGTAGTATAATTATACACAGGGATACTGAAGCTTTCTTT
>TRBV10-3|-|TRBD1|TRBJ1-5
CAISDRDRGTTSNQPQHF
TGTGCCATCAGTGATCGGGACAGGGGGACCACGAGCAATCAGCCCCAGCATTTT
>TRBV19|-|-|TRBJ1-4
CASKNAPANEKLFF
TGTGCCAGTAAAAACGCGCCGGCTAATGAAAAACTGTTTTTT
>TRBV11-2|-|-|TRBJ1-2
CASSSLSTGLNYGYTF
TGTGCCAGCAGCTCCCTAAGTACAGGGCTTAACTATGGCTACACCTTC
>TRBV4-3|-|TRBD1|TRBJ1-2
CASSHTGGFGYTF
TGCGCCAGCAGCCATACAGGGGGCTTTGGCTACACCTTC
>TRBV6-6|-|TRBD1|TRBJ1-6
CASSYGTGGSGSPLHF
TGTGCCAGCAGTTACGGTACAGGGGGCTCGGGCTCACCCCTCCACTTT
>TRBV7-6|-|-|TRBJ1-1
CASTAAGMGNTEAFF
TGTGCCAGCACCGCCGCCGGGATGGGGAACACTGAAGCTTTCTTT
>TRBV19|-|TRBD2|TRBJ2-1
CASSIGAGVGDEQFF
TGTGCCAGTAGTATAGGTGCGGGGGTCGGCGATGAGCAGTTCTTC
>TRBV7-2|-|-|TRBJ2-5
CASSLNGLGETQYF
TGTGCCAGCAGCTTAAATGGTCTCGGAGAGACCCAGTACTTC
>TRBV5-6|-|-|TRBJ2-7
CASSPKRHQQIVYEQYF
TGTGCCAGCAGCCCCAAGAGACACCAGCAGATAGTCTACGAGCAGTACTTC
>TRBV11-2|-|-|TRBJ1-1
CASSLRAGVGTEAFF
TGTGCCAGCAGCTTACGCGCAGGGGTGGGCACTGAAGCTTTCTTT
>TRBV18|-|-|TRBJ1-2
CASSPQNRVYNYGYTF
TGTGCCAGCTCACCGCAAAACAGGGTGTACAACTATGGCTACACCTTC
>TRBV9|-|TRBD2|TRBJ2-3
CASSVTSGGPTDTQYF
TGTGCCAGCAGCGTGACTAGCGGGGGACCCACAGATACGCAGTATTTT
>TRBV2|once|TRBD1|TRBJ1-1
CASSTPTGGVGTEAFF
TGTGCCAGCAGTACTCCTACAGGGGGCGTGGGAACTGAAGCTTTCTTT
>TRBV6-1|once|-|TRBJ1-5
CASSPNRVSNQPQHF
TGTGCCAGCTCTCCAAACAGGGTAAGCAATCAGCCCCAGCATTTT
>TRBV9|once|TRBD2|TRBJ2-2
CASSPVPLGGGASGELFF
TGTGCCAGCAGCCCCGTCCCATTGGGCGGGGGGGCGTCCGGGGAGCTGTTTTTT
>TRBV5-4|-|TRBD2|TRBJ2-5
CASSLAASGGAKTQYF
TGTGCCAGCAGCTTGGCGGCTAGCGGGGGGGCAAAGACCCAGTACTTC
>TRBV15|-|-|TRBJ2-1
CATSREPGSSYNEQFF
TGTGCCACCAGCAGAGAACCGGGGAGCTCCTACAATGAGCAGTTCTTC
>TRBV14|-|TRBD1|TRBJ2-7
CASSDRDHYEQYF
TGTGCCAGCAGCGACAGGGACCACTACGAGCAGTACTTC
>TRBV7-6|-|TRBD1|TRBJ1-1
CASSLGPPTGKNTEAFF
TGTGCCAGCAGCTTAGGCCCCCCGACAGGGAAAAACACTGAAGCTTTCTTT
>TRBV9|-|TRBD1|TRBJ1-1
CASSPAGQGNTEAFF
TGTGCCAGCAGCCCGGCGGGACAGGGGAACACTGAAGCTTTCTTT
>TRBV7-9|-|-|TRBJ1-1
CASSFSGNTEAFF
TGTGCCAGCAGCTTCTCGGGGAACACTGAAGCTTTCTTT
>TRBV27|-|-|TRBJ1-5
CASSLLVNQPQHF
TGTGCCAGCAGTTTACTAGTCAATCAGCCCCAGCATTTT
>TRBV30|-|-|TRBJ2-5
CAWNRELGETQYF
TGTGCCTGGAACAGGGAGCTCGGGGAGACCCAGTACTTC
>TRBV19|-|-|TRBJ1-2
CASSSTDYGYTF
TGTGCCAGTAGCTCCACGGACTATGGCTACACCTTC
>TRBV19|once|-|TRBJ1-1
CASSLLGDSTEAFF
TGTGCCAGTAGCCTCCTAGGAGACAGCACTGAAGCTTTCTTT
>TRBV4-2|once|TRBD1|TRBJ1-4
CASSHSDRVLSTNEKLFF
TGTGCCAGCAGCCACTCGGACAGGGTGTTGTCGACTAATGAAAAACTGTTTTTT
>TRBV29-1|few|-|TRBJ1-1
CSATENTEAFF
TGCAGCGCGACAGAGAACACTGAAGCTTTCTTT
>TRBV11-2|few|TRBD1|TRBJ1-1
CASRQGTVNTEAFF
TGTGCCAGCAGACAGGGGACTGTGAACACTGAAGCTTTCTTT
>TRBV27|-|TRBD1|TRBJ1-2
CASRSGTVYGYTF
TGTGCCAGCAGATCAGGGACAGTCTATGGCTACACCTTC
>TRBV9|-|-|TRBJ1-1
CASSVVPGQTEAFF
TGTGCCAGCAGCGTAGTCCCAGGGCAAACTGAAGCTTTCTTT
>TRBV7-2|-|TRBD1|TRBJ2-5
CASSLSGTGSPRETQYF
TGTGCCAGCAGCTTATCGGGGACAGGGAGCCCTCGAGAGACCCAGTACTTC
>TRBV2|once|TRBD2|TRBJ2-3
CASAGLAGGGSTQYF
TGTGCCAGCGCCGGACTAGCGGGGGGGGGCTCTACGCAGTATTTT
>TRBV9|-|TRBD2|TRBJ2-2
CASSVGLAGAAAGELFF
TGTGCCAGCAGCGTAGGACTAGCGGGGGCCGCGGCCGGGGAGCTGTTTTTT
>TRBV11-3|once|-|TRBJ1-2
CASSLEVGARHYGYTF
TGTGCCAGCAGCTTAGAAGTGGGGGCCAGGCACTATGGCTACACCTTC
>TRBV2|-|-|TRBJ2-1
CASSEWREADNEQFF
TGTGCCAGCAGTGAATGGAGGGAAGCAGACAATGAGCAGTTCTTC
>TRBV13|-|TRBD2|TRBJ2-5
CASSSRLAGYQETQYF
TGTGCCAGCAGCTCCAGACTAGCGGGCTACCAAGAGACCCAGTACTTC
>TRBV27|-|TRBD2|TRBJ2-7
CASSGGYEQYF
TGTGCCAGCTCGGGGGGTTACGAGCAGTACTTC
>TRBV7-3|-|-|TRBJ2-2
CASSWAEGAGELFF
TGTGCCAGCAGCTGGGCAGAAGGGGCCGGGGAGCTGTTTTTT
>TRBV19|-|TRBD1|TRBJ1-3
CASTFAGGSGNTIYF
TGTGCCAGTACGTTCGCAGGGGGCAGTGGAAACACCATATATTTT
>TRBV15|-|-|TRBJ1-6
CATSSRSSNSPLHF
TGTGCCACCAGCTCCCGCAGTTCTAATTCACCCCTCCACTTT
>TRBV7-2|-|-|TRBJ1-1
CASSLHGLTFQGNTEAFF
TGTGCCAGCAGCTTACACGGGCTCACCTTCCAGGGGAACACTGAAGCTTTCTTT
>TRBV29-1|once|-|TRBJ2-2
CSVGGRRGGTNTGELFF
TGCAGCGTTGGTGGTAGAAGGGGCGGGACGAACACCGGGGAGCTGTTTTTT
>TRBV30|-|TRBD1|TRBJ1-2
CAWNSGTGKDGYTF
TGTGCCTGGAATTCCGGGACAGGGAAGGACGGCTACACCTTC
>TRBV2|-|-|TRBJ1-6
CASKQGNSYNSPLHF
TGTGCCAGCAAACAGGGAAACTCCTATAATTCACCCCTCCACTTT
>TRBV11-3|-|TRBD1|TRBJ2-1
CASSLGQGYNEQFF
TGTGCCAGCAGCTTGGGACAGGGTTACAATGAGCAGTTCTTC